Presented here are 6 T cell receptor beta chains from one specimen sequenced in a study of blood T cell repertoires in COVID-19. The protocol was immunoSEQ multiplex PCR, while the TCRdb copy is restricted to in-frame clones and leaves out a portion. The sample includes about 230,000 clones, around 83% of them seen just once. Material: peripheral blood. These receptors all come from a woman aged 40 to 50 who had recovered from COVID-19.

For the CDR3, the DNA is TGCGCCAGCAGCCAAGACGGGGGGACACTCTCCTACGAGCAGTACTTC. Its translation: CASSQDGGTLSYEQYF. This chain connects TRBV4-1 to TRBJ2-7, with D possibly being TRBD2 (7 bases). The CDR3 runs 16 residues. V lost 0 bases and J lost 0, with 12 bases in between. The germline V gene has CDR1 MGHRA and CDR2 YSYEKL.

J is TRBJ2-5 and V is TRBV28; no clear D gene. CDR1 is MDHEN and CDR2 is SYDVKM in the germline V gene. Trimming stripped 2 bases from V and 5 bases from J, with 6 bases between. CDR3 length equals 12 residues. Written as DNA, the CDR3 is TGTGCCAGCAGTTTAGGCTGGGAGACCCAGTACTTC. Translated: CASSLGWETQYF.

This clone was observed a single time. The chain is built from TRBV11-3 and TRBJ2-2, with a tentative D call TRBD1 (5 bases). Looked up from germline, CDR1 is SGHNT and CDR2 is YENEEA. CDR3 length: 14 amino acids. V lost 2 bases and J lost 3, with 7 bases in between. The CDR3 bases are TGTGCCAGCAGCTTATCAGGGTACACCGGGGAGCTGTTTTTT. This gives the protein CASSLSGYTGELFF.

The CDR3 region has the DNA TGTGCCAGCAGCAAGTGGGGGGTCTACGAGCAGTACTTC. Amino acid sequence: CASSKWGVYEQYF. This chain uses TRBV21-1 with TRBJ2-7; no DNA check was done on the table's D call, TRBD2. TRBV21-1 is a pseudogene locus. CDR3 length: 13 amino acids.

The V gene is TRBV6-2 or TRBV6-3, the J gene TRBJ2-7; 7 bases match TRBD1. The germline gives CDR1 MNHEY, CDR2 SVGEGT. This CDR3 comprises 12 residues. Unmatched junction bases numbered 5, after V lost 2 bases and J lost 10 bases. CDR3 amino acids: CASSYGTDHQYF. The DNA for the CDR3 is TGTGCCAGCAGTTACGGGACAGACCATCAGTACTTC.

This clone was picked up a small number of times. CDR3 nucleotides: TGTGCCAGCAGCTTAAGGGGGACAGGGATTGAAGCTTTCTTT. This encodes CASSLRGTGIEAFF. The chain employs TRBV7-2 and TRBJ1-1; 9 positions match TRBD1. The V segment lost 2 bases and the J segment 7 bases; nucleotides outside the gene matches: 5. CDR1 and CDR2 (germline): SGHTA, FQGNSA. The CDR3 is made up of 14 amino acids.